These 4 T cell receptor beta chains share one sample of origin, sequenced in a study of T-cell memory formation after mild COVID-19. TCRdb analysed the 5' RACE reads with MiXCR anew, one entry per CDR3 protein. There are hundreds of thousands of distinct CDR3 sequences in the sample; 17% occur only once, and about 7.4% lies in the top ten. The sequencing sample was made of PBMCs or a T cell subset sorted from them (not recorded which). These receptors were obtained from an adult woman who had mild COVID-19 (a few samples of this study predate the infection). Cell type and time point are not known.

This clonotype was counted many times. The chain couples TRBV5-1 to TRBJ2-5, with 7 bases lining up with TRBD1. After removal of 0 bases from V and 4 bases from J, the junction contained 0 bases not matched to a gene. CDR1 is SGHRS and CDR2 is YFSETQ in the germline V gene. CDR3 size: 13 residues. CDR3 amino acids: CASSLDRGETQYF. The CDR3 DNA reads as TGCGCCAGCAGCTTGGACAGGGGAGAGACCCAGTACTTC.

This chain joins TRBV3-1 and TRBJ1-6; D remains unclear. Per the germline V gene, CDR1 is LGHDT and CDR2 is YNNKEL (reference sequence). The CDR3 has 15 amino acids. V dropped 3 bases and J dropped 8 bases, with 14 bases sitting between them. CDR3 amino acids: CASSQGSSTYSPLHF. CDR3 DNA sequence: TGTGCCAGCAGCCAGGGATCCTCAACGTATTCACCCCTCCACTTT. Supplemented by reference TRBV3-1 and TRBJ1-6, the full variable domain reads DTAVSQTPKYLVTQMGNDKSIKCEQNLGHDTMYWYKQDSKKFLKIMFSYNNKELIINETVPNRFSPKSPDKAHLNLHINSLELGDSAVYFCASSQGSSTYSPLHFGNGTRLTVT.

CDR3 DNA: TGTGCCAGCAGCCAAGATTACCCGAGCACGGTCTACGAGCAGTACTTC. Protein sequence: CASSQDYPSTVYEQYF. The rearrangement links TRBV3-1 to TRBJ2-7; no reliable D call. This CDR3 region has 16 residues. Trimming removed 0 bases at V and 3 bases at J, with 15 bases between. From germline, CDR1 is LGHDT and CDR2 YNNKEL (reference sequence).

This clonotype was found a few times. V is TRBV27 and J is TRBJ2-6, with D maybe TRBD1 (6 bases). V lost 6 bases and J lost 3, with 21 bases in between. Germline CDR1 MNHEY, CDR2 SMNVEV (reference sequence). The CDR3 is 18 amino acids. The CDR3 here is CASSLGVPTGFGANVLTF. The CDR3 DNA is TGTGCCAGCAGCCTGGGGGTCCCTACAGGGTTTGGGGCCAACGTCCTGACTTTC.